The present T cell receptor (beta chain) was sequenced within a study of blood T cell repertoires in COVID-19. About the research overall: The United States, Italy and Spain provided the acute and convalescent COVID-19 samples. PBMCs, B-cell-depleted T cells, or T cells were the source of the cDNA or gDNA that made up the material.

The V end was cut by 5 bases, the J end by 5 bases, with 21 bases between. Germline lookup yields CDR1 SGHTA and CDR2 FQGTGA. The CDR3 loop spans 16 amino acids. Original analysis: Scientists estimated how many nucleated cells there were by amplifying reference gene primers. The protocol was immunoSEQ multiplex PCR, while the TCRdb copy is restricted to in-frame clones and leaves out a portion. V, J and clone size reflect that table, while D and trimming were determined from the DNA. The table shows roughly 350,000 clones, with over 75% occurring only once. The sequenced sample was peripheral blood. The TCR sequence derives from a woman in her fifties or sixties with active or convalescent COVID-19. The chain carries TRBV7-3 and TRBJ1-2; D is undetermined. Here the CDR3 reads CASSQNPRAGYYGYTF. Written as DNA, the CDR3 is TGTGCCAGCAGCCAAAACCCCCGCGCAGGATATTATGGCTACACCTTC.